Listed below are T cell receptor beta chains from one sample, sequenced in a study of T cells in Graves' hyperthyroidism and ophthalmopathy. TCRdb ran MiXCR on the multiplex PCR reads and lists one entry per CDR3 protein. The table lists about 300,000 distinct CDR3 sequences, roughly a fifth of them singletons. The material sequenced was blood. These TCRs come from a man over 45 with Graves' ophthalmopathy. The CDR3 runs from the conserved cysteine through the conserved F or W. A D gene is named only where the DNA matches it firmly. Rows give clone size only sometimes, using once, few, many, or a class for an expanded clone.

d_gene | j_gene | abundance | v_gene | CDR3nt | CDR3aa
TRBD2 | TRBJ2-1 | NA | TRBV2 | TGTGCCAGCAGTGAACTAGCGGGAGACAACAATGAGCAGTTCTTC | CASSELAGDNNEQFF
TRBD1 | TRBJ2-7 | many | TRBV5-1 | TGCGCCAGCAACCCCTCAGGGACAGGGGTCAACGAGCAGTACTTC | CASNPSGTGVNEQYF
TRBD2 | TRBJ2-7 | many | TRBV30 | TGTGCCTGGCGGTTAGCGGGAGCCGGCTACGAGCAGTACTTC | CAWRLAGAGYEQYF
TRBD2 | TRBJ2-4 | NA | TRBV5-1 | TGCGCCAGCAGCTTGGTGGCTAGCGGGAGGGCCAAAAACATTCAGTACTTC | CASSLVASGRAKNIQYF
NA | TRBJ1-1 | many | TRBV2 | TGTGCCAGCAGTGAAGCAGGCTCAATGAACACTGAAGCTTTCTTT | CASSEAGSMNTEAFF
NA | TRBJ2-7 | NA | TRBV2 | TGTGCCAGCAGTGTCTTGGCCCACGAGCAGTACTTC | CASSVLAHEQYF
TRBD1 | TRBJ2-1 | NA | TRBV12-3/TRBV12-4 | TGTGCCAGCAGTTTAGCGGGGGGACAGGGTCCCAATGAGCAGTTCTTC | CASSLAGGQGPNEQFF
TRBD2 | TRBJ2-7 | many | TRBV3-1 | TGTGCCAGCAGCCAAGCTAGCGGGAGAATGAACGAGCAGTACTTC | CASSQASGRMNEQYF
NA | TRBJ2-2 | NA | TRBV6-1 | TGTGCCACCCGTGGGGCGAACACCGGGGAGCTGTTTTTT | CATRGANTGELFF
TRBD1 | TRBJ2-7 | many | TRBV7-8 | TGTGCCAGCAGCTCGGGGACAGGGGGAAACGAGCAGTACTTC | CASSSGTGGNEQYF
NA | TRBJ2-3 | many | TRBV28 | TGTGCCAGCAGTTCCCCTGGGCGGCGCTCCACAGATACGCAGTATTTT | CASSSPGRRSTDTQYF
NA | TRBJ2-1 | many | TRBV2 | TGTGCCAGCAGTGATAGCGGTTTTGAGCAGTTCTTC | CASSDSGFEQFF
NA | TRBJ2-5 | NA | TRBV24-1 | TGTGCCACCAGTGAACCGGGACGCAAAACGGAGACCCAGTACTTC | CATSEPGRKTETQYF
NA | TRBJ1-1 | NA | TRBV27 | TGTGCCAGCAGTTTATCAGAGTCGGACCCAAGCGGGACTGAAGCTTTCTTT | CASSLSESDPSGTEAFF
TRBD2 | TRBJ2-3 | NA | TRBV19 | TGTGCCAGTAAAGCGGGAGGGTACACAGATACGCAGTATTTT | CASKAGGYTDTQYF
TRBD2 | TRBJ2-2 | NA | TRBV5-1 | TGCGCCAGCAGCGTACTGGGACTAGCGGGGATCGGGACCGGGGAGCTGTTTTTT | CASSVLGLAGIGTGELFF
NA | TRBJ2-3 | many | TRBV6-1 | TGTGCCAGCAAACCGGGCCGACAGCCAGCGCAGTATTTT | CASKPGRQPAQYF
NA | TRBJ1-6 | few | TRBV30 | TGTGCCTGGCGCTTGTCAGGGGTCATAAGTAATTCACCCCTCCACTTT | CAWRLSGVISNSPLHF
TRBD1 | TRBJ1-2 | NA | TRBV7-9 | TGTGCCAGCAGCACGACAGGGTTTTACTATGGCTACACCTTC | CASSTTGFYYGYTF
NA | TRBJ1-6 | many | TRBV11-2 | TGTGCCAGCAGCGGTCAGGGTAATTCACCCCTCCACTTT | CASSGQGNSPLHF
NA | TRBJ2-1 | many | TRBV3-1 | TGTGCCAGCAGCCCCTTTTCGGGGAAACACAATGAGCAGTTCTTC | CASSPFSGKHNEQFF
NA | TRBJ2-7 | many | TRBV2 | TGTGCCAGCGGGGTCGGGAGCGAATACGAGCAGTACTTC | CASGVGSEYEQYF
TRBD2 | TRBJ2-7 | few | TRBV5-1 | TGCGCCAGCAGCACGGGACTAGTAACCTTCGAGCAGTACTTC | CASSTGLVTFEQYF
NA | TRBJ2-3 | NA | TRBV27 | TGTGCCAGCAGTTTATCGCCGCAGTATTTT | CASSLSPQYF
NA | TRBJ1-1 | many | TRBV7-8 | TGTGCCAGCACCTTGCAGCTGAACACTGAAGCTTTCTTT | CASTLQLNTEAFF
TRBD1 | TRBJ2-1 | NA | TRBV19 | TGTGCCAGTACTCGGGGGGGACAGGGGACCTACAATGAGCAGTTCTTC | CASTRGGQGTYNEQFF
TRBD2 | TRBJ2-5 | many | TRBV2 | TGTGCCAGCGGTTGGACTAGCGGGGAAGAGACCCAGTACTTC | CASGWTSGEETQYF
TRBD2 | TRBJ2-7 | NA | TRBV7-2 | TGTGCCAGCAGCTGGGGGACTAGCGGGATAGGATACGAGCAGTACTTC | CASSWGTSGIGYEQYF
NA | TRBJ2-1 | few | TRBV24-1 | TGTGCCACCAGTGGTTCCGGGAGAGGTGAGCAGTTCTTC | CATSGSGRGEQFF
NA | TRBJ1-6 | few | TRBV28 | TGTGCCAGCAGATCCATTGGGGGCCTAAATTCACCCCTCCACTTT | CASRSIGGLNSPLHF
TRBD1 | TRBJ2-3 | NA | TRBV7-2 | TGTGCCAGCAGCCTCCGGACAGGGGGCGTGATAGGAGATACGCAGTATTTT | CASSLRTGGVIGDTQYF
NA | TRBJ1-1 | many | TRBV20-1 | TGCGCGTGGGGGGGCTTGAACACTGAAGCTTTCTTT | CAWGGLNTEAFF
NA | TRBJ2-7 | many | TRBV3-1 | TGTGCCAGCAGCGGTTACAGTTTCTCCTACGAGCAGTACTTC | CASSGYSFSYEQYF
NA | TRBJ2-5 | many | TRBV5-6 | TGTGCCAGCAGCTTGGCACCACGGCACCAAGAGACCCAGTACTTC | CASSLAPRHQETQYF
NA | TRBJ1-1 | NA | TRBV11-3 | TGTGCCGGCAGCTCCTTCGGGGGCACTGAAGCTTTCTTT | CAGSSFGGTEAFF
TRBD2 | TRBJ2-1 | NA | TRBV7-3 | TGTGCCAGCAGCTCTAGCGGGAGAATTAGTGAGCAGTTCTTC | CASSSSGRISEQFF
TRBD2 | TRBJ2-2 | once | TRBV20-1 | TGCAGTGCTAGCCCGGTAGCGGGAGGGCCTGCCGGGGAGCTGCTTTTT | CSASPVAGGPAGELLF
NA | TRBJ2-5 | many | TRBV28 | TGTGCCAGCCGGCCGACGGAGCAAGAGACCCAGTACTTC | CASRPTEQETQYF
NA | TRBJ2-2 | NA | TRBV6-1 | TGTGCCAGCAGTGAAGCGGACGCCTACCCCGGGGAGCTGTTTTTT | CASSEADAYPGELFF
TRBD1 | TRBJ2-5 | NA | TRBV6-1 | TGTGCCAGCACCAGGGACAGGGCCCATCAAGAGACCCAGTACTTC | CASTRDRAHQETQYF
NA | TRBJ2-2 | once | TRBV5-1 | TGCGCCAGCAGCTTCACAGGGAACACCGGGGAGCTGTTTTTT | CASSFTGNTGELFF
NA | TRBJ2-6 | few | TRBV6-4 | TGTGCCAGCAGCCCCGCGGGTAGCCCCCCTGGGGCCAACGTCCTGACTTTC | CASSPAGSPPGANVLTF
TRBD2 | TRBJ2-5 | many | TRBV2 | TGTGCTACGCTCGGGACTAGCGGGTTGGGGACCCAGTACTTC | CATLGTSGLGTQYF
NA | TRBJ1-5 | few | TRBV30 | TGTGCCTGGAGCCAACCCGGGACAAGCAATCAGCCCCAGCATTTT | CAWSQPGTSNQPQHF
NA | TRBJ2-2 | few | TRBV27 | TGTGCCAGCAGACTAGGACAGTCGAACACCGGGGAGCTGTTTTTT | CASRLGQSNTGELFF
NA | TRBJ2-1 | many | TRBV20-1 | TGCAGTGCTAGAGGCATGGCCGCAGAGCAGTTCTTC | CSARGMAAEQFF
NA | TRBJ2-7 | NA | TRBV19 | TGTGCCAGTAGAGGGGACGTCTCCTACGAGCAGTACTTC | CASRGDVSYEQYF